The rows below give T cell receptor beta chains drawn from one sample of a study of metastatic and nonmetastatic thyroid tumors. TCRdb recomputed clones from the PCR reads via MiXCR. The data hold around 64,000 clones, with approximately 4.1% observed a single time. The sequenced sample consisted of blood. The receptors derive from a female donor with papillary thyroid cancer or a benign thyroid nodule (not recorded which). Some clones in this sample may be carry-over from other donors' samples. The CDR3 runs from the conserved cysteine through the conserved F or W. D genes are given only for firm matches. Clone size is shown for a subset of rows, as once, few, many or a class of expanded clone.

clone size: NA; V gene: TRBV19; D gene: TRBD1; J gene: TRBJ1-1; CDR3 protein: CASITGTGGCGAFF; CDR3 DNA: TGTGCCAGTATCACCGGGACAGGGGGCTGCGGGGCTTTCTTT
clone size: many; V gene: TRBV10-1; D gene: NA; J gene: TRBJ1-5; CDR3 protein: CASSLDKGPQHF; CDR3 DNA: TGCGCCAGCAGCCTTGACAAGGGGCCCCAGCATTTT
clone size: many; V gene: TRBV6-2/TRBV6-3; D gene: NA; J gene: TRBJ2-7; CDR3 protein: CALLRAPYEQYF; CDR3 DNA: TGTGCCCTGTTGCGGGCCCCCTACGAGCAGTACTTC
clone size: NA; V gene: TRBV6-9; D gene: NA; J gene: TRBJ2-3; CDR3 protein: CASSGRGLNTDTQYF; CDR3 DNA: TGCGCCAGCAGTGGACGGGGACTTAACACAGATACGCAGTATTTT
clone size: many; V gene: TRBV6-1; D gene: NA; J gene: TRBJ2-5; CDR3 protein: CASRASGGGETQYF; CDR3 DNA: TGTGCCAGCAGGGCCTCTGGTGGGGGAGAGACCCAGTACTTC
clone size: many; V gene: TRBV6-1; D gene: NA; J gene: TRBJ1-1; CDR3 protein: CASSAGEGTEAFF; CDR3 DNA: TGTGCCAGCAGTGCGGGGGAGGGCACTGAAGCTTTCTTT
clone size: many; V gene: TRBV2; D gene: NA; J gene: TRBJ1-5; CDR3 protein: CASRARGGRAGNQPQHF; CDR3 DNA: TGTGCCAGCAGAGCCCGGGGGGGCAGGGCGGGCAATCAGCCCCAGCATTTT
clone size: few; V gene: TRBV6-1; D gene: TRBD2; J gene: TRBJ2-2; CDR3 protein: CASIGLAGLTGELFF; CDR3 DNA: TGTGCCAGCATCGGACTAGCGGGTCTCACCGGGGAGCTGTTTTTT
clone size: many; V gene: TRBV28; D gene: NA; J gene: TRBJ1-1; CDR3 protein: CASSLPTHLRVLHTEAFF; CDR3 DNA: TGTGCCAGCAGTTTACCCACCCACCTTAGAGTCCTCCACACTGAAGCTTTCTTT
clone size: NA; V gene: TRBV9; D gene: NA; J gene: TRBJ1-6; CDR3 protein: CASSISQGLGSPLRF; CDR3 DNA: TGTGCCAGCAGCATTTCTCAGGGGTTGGGATCACCCCTCCGCTTT
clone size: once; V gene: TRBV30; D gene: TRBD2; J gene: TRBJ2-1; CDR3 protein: CAWSYVVAGSNEQFF; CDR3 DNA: TGTGCCTGGAGCTACGTGGTAGCGGGATCTAATGAGCAGTTCTTC
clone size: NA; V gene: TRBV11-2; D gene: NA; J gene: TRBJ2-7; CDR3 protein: CASSLVGGISYEQYF; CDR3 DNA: TGTGCCAGCAGCTTAGTAGGGGGGATATCCTACGAGCAGTACTTC
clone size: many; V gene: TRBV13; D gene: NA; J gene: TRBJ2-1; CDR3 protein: CASTSGRASYNEQFF; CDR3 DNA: TGTGCCAGCACCTCGGGAAGGGCCTCCTACAATGAGCAGTTCTTC
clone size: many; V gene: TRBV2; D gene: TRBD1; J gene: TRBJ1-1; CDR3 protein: CASRGQANTEAFF; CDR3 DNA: TGTGCCAGCAGGGGACAGGCCAACACTGAAGCTTTCTTT
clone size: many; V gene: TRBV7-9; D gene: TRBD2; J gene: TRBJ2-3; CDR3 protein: CASSSPRLAGVPDTQYF; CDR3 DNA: TGTGCCAGCAGCTCGCCAAGACTAGCGGGAGTCCCAGATACGCAGTATTTT
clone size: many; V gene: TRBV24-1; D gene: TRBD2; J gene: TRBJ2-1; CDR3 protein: CATSDLAGSSYNEQFF; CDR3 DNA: TGTGCCACCAGTGATCTAGCGGGCAGCTCCTACAATGAGCAGTTCTTC
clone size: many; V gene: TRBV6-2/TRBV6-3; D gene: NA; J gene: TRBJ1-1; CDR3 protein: CASSYSAQGRALNTEAFF; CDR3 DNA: TGTGCCAGCAGTTACTCAGCGCAGGGCCGGGCGTTGAACACTGAAGCTTTCTTT